This T cell receptor beta chain was obtained from a study of cytomegalovirus exposure and HLA in healthy donors. Looking at the study overall: The roughly 120 million unique TCR beta sequences, from about 170 million T cells, were found by an earlier analysis.

Findings and limits, study-wide: A later analysis appeared to link common viral pathogens to several of the most significant clusters. Researchers left out some V segments, among them TRBV6-2 and TRBV6-3, as indistinguishable. The majority of TCR sequences were rare, yet some public TCRs appeared in many donors.

CDR1 and CDR2 from the germline V gene are SNHLY and FYNNEI. The CDR3 is made up of 14 amino acids. V dropped 7 bases and J dropped 6; count of bases not matched to a gene: 8. The PCR had 60 Vbeta and 13 Jbeta primers. Profiled with immunoSEQ multiplex PCR; TCRdb holds only in-frame clones, not every one. The sample shows over 150,000 clones, approximately 85% of them seen only once. Turning to this clone: Its target is unknown.

The rearrangement uses TRBV2 and TRBJ1-5; 8 bases are shared with TRBD1. This clonotype was obtained from a man between 50 and 59 years old in good health and CMV-seropositive. The material sequenced was PBMCs. Here the CDR3 reads CASTPTGEGQPQHF. CDR3 nucleotides: TGTGCCAGCACCCCGACAGGGGAGGGTCAGCCCCAGCATTTT.